This T cell receptor beta chain was observed in a study of cytomegalovirus exposure and HLA in healthy donors. PCR employed 60 Vbeta and 13 Jbeta primers. The table came from immunoSEQ multiplex PCR; TCRdb's copy has only in-frame clones and leaves some out. The sample has 90,000 to 95,000 clones, roughly 80% seen once. The CDR3 is 11 residues long. Germline-derived CDR1 and CDR2 are MNHEY and SVGAGI. V was clipped by 7 bases and J by 9 bases, with 10 bases between them. The study's findings and limits: Testing in vitro showed a few CMV-associated chains specific for CMV antigens.

Worth noting for this clone: Its target is unknown.

The sequencing input was PBMCs. The J gene is TRBJ2-1, the V gene TRBV6-5, with unresolved D. The sequence came from a girl aged 2-15 years in good health and CMV-seropositive. CDR3 DNA sequence: TGTGCCAGCACAAGGCGCGGTGAGCAGTTCTTC. This encodes CASTRRGEQFF.